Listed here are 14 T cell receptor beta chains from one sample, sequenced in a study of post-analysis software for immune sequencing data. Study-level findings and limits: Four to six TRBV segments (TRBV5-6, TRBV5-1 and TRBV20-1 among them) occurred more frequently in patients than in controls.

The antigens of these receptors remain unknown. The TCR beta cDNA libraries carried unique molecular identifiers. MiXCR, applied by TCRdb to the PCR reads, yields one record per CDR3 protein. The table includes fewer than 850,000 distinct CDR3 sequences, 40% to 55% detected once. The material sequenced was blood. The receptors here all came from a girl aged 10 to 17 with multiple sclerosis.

The CDR3, as DNA: TGTGCCAGCAGCTTATTGACTAGCGGGAGTGATGAGCAGTTCTTC. Translating gives CASSLLTSGSDEQFF. The chain couples TRBV7-8 to TRBJ2-1; 12 bases match TRBD2. Trimming cost V 2 bases and J 8 bases; bases outside gene matches: 4. This CDR3 spans 15 amino acids. CDR1 SGHVS and CDR2 FQNEAQ come from the germline V gene.

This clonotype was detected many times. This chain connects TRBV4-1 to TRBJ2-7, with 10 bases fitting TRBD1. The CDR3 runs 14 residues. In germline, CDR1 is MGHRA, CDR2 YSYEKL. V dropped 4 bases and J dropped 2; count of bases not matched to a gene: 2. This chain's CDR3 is CASSPDRGPYEQYF. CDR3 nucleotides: TGCGCCAGCAGCCCTGACAGGGGGCCCTACGAGCAGTACTTC.

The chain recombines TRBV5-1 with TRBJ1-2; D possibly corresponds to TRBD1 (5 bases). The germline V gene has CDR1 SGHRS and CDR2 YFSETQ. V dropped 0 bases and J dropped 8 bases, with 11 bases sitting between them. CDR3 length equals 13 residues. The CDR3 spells CASSLGQNSGYTF. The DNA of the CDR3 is TGCGCCAGCAGCTTGGGACAGAATTCCGGCTACACCTTC.

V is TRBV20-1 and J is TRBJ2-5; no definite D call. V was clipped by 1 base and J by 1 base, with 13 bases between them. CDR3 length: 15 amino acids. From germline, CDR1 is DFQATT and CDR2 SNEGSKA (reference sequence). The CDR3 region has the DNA TGCAGTGCTAGAGGACCGGGTCCCGGCCAAGAGACCCAGTACTTC. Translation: CSARGPGPGQETQYF.

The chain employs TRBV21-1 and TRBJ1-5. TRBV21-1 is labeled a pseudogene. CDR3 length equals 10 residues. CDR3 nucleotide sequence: TGTGCCAGCATTAGACAGCCCCAGCATTTT. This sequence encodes CASIRQPQHF.

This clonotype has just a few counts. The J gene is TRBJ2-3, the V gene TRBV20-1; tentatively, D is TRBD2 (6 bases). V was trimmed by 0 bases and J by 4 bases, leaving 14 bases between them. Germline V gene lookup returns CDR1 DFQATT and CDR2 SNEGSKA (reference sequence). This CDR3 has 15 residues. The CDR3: CSARDRAGSADTQYF. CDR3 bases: TGCAGTGCTAGAGACAGGGCGGGATCGGCAGATACGCAGTATTTT.

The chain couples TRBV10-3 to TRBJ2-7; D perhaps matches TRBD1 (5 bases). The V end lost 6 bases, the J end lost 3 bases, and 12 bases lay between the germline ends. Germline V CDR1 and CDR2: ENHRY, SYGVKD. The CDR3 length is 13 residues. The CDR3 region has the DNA TGTGCCATCAGGACGGCAGGGTTCTACGAGCAGTACTTC. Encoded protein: CAIRTAGFYEQYF.

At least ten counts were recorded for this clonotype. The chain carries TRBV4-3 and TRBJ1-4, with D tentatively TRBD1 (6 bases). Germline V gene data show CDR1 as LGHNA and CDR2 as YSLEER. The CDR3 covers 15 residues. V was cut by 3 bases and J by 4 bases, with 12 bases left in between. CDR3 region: CASSQGGQINEKLFF. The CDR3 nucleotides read TGCGCCAGCAGCCAGGGGGGCCAGATTAATGAAAAACTGTTTTTT.

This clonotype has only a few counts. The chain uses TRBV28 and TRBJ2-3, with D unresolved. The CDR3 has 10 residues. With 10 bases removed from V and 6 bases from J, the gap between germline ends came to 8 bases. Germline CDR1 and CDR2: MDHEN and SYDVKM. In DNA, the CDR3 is TGTGCCACCGTTTGGGATACGCAGTATTTT. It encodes CATVWDTQYF.

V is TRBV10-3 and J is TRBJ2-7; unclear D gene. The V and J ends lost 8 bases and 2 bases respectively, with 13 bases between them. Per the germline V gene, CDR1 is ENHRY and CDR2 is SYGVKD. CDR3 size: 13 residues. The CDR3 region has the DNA TGTGCCATCTCGGGCCCGCAGGCCTACGAGCAGTACTTC. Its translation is CAISGPQAYEQYF.

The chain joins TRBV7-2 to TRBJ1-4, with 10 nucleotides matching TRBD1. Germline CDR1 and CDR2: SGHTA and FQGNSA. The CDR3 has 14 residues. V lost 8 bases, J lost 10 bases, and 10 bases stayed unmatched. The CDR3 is CASAKPGQGRKLFF. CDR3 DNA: TGTGCCAGCGCTAAACCGGGACAGGGGCGAAAACTGTTTTTT.

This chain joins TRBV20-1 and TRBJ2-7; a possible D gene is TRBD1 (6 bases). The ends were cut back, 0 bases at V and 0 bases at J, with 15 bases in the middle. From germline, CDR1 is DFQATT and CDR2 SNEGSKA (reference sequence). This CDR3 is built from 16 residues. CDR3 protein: CSARENRDTYSYEQYF. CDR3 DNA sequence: TGCAGTGCTAGAGAGAATCGGGACACCTACTCCTACGAGCAGTACTTC.

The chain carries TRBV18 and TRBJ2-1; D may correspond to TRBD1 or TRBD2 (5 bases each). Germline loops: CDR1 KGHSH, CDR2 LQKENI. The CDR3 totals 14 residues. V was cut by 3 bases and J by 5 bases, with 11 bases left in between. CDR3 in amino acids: CASSPRGTHNEQFF. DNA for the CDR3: TGTGCCAGCTCACCCAGAGGGACCCACAATGAGCAGTTCTTC. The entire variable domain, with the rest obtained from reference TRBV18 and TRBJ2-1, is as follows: NAGVMQNPRHLVRRRGQEARLRCSPMKGHSHVYWYRQLPEEGLKFMVYLQKENIIDESGMPKERFSAEFPKEGPSILRIQQVVRGDSAAYFCASSPRGTHNEQFFGPGTRLTVL.

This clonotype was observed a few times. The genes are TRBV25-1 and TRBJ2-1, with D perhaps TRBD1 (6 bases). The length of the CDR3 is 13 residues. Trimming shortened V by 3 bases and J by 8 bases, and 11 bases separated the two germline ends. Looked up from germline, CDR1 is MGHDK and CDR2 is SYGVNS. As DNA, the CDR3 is TGTGCCAGCAGTGATCCCTGGACAGATGAGCAGTTCTTC. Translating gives CASSDPWTDEQFF.